Following are 27 T cell receptor beta chains from one sample sequenced in a study of early T cells in non-severe SARS-CoV-2 infection. TCRdb passed the 5' RACE reads through MiXCR, listing each CDR3 protein once. The table shows 70,000 to 95,000 distinct CDR3 sequences, with about 11% occurring only once. Input material: whole blood. The receptor set was obtained from an adult who was a healthcare worker with PCR-confirmed SARS-CoV-2 infection or an uninfected control (not recorded which).

The V call is TRBV6-5, the J call TRBJ1-4; 7 bases are a match to TRBD1. V shed 2 bases and J 8 bases; nucleotides not matched to a gene: 14. The CDR3 totals 17 residues. Germline assignment: CDR1 MNHEY and CDR2 SVGAGI. The CDR3, as DNA: TGTGCCAGCAGTTACGCACGACAGGGTCTGACTAGAGAAAAACTGTTTTTT. This sequence encodes CASSYARQGLTREKLFF.

This clonotype was observed at least ten times. This sequence joins TRBV10-3 and TRBJ1-2; possibly TRBD1 for D (6 bases). Per the germline V gene, CDR1 is ENHRY and CDR2 is SYGVKD. This CDR3 comprises 14 residues. With 7 bases removed from V and 4 bases from J, the gap between germline ends came to 16 bases. In DNA, the CDR3 is TGTGCCATCACCGAGAGGACAGACCTCTATGGCTACACCTTC. Residues: CAITERTDLYGYTF.

This rearrangement joins TRBV15 to TRBJ2-5; 11 bases fit TRBD2. The CDR3 has 17 amino acids. Germline assignment: CDR1 LNHNV and CDR2 YYDKDF (reference sequence). Trimming cost V 3 bases and J 1 base; bases outside gene matches: 7. The CDR3 nucleotides are TGTGCCACCAGCAGTAGCGGGGGGGCGGTTGGCCAAGAGACCCAGTACTTC. Translated: CATSSSGGAVGQETQYF.

This clonotype was detected many times. V is TRBV9 and J is TRBJ2-5; 12 bases are shared with TRBD2. The CDR3 totals 16 residues. Trimming at V came to 4 bases and at J to 0 bases, leaving 4 bases not matched to a gene. Germline CDR1 is SGDLS and CDR2 is YYNGEE. This chain's CDR3 is CASSPLAGGNQETQYF. CDR3 coding DNA: TGTGCCAGCAGCCCCCTAGCGGGAGGGAACCAAGAGACCCAGTACTTC.

This clonotype was seen a few times. V gene TRBV20-1 combines with J gene TRBJ2-1; a possible D gene is TRBD2 (6 bases). Germline V CDR1 and CDR2: DFQATT, SNEGSKA (reference sequence). V was trimmed by 6 bases and J by 0 bases, leaving 12 bases between them. The CDR3 is made up of 14 amino acids. The CDR3 region is CSAPPGGSYNEQFF. CDR3 DNA sequence: TGCAGTGCCCCCCCCGGGGGCTCCTACAATGAGCAGTTCTTC.

The gene calls are TRBV20-1 and TRBJ2-5; 8 bases agree with TRBD2. The CDR3 sequence is 15 residues long. Per the germline V gene, CDR1 is DFQATT and CDR2 is SNEGSKA (reference sequence). Trimming cost V 6 bases and J 0 bases; bases outside gene matches: 9. The CDR3 loop is CSARIPAGDQETQYF. CDR3 DNA: TGCAGTGCCCGGATTCCAGCGGGGGACCAAGAGACCCAGTACTTC.

This clonotype was observed a handful of times. The CDR3, as DNA: TGTGCCAGCAGCTTCAGGGGGCGCGGGGATACGCAGTATTTT. It encodes CASSFRGRGDTQYF. The rearrangement uses TRBV7-2 and TRBJ2-3; 8 nucleotides agree with TRBD1. After removal of 3 bases from V and 6 bases from J, the junction contained 5 bases not matched to a gene. This CDR3 comprises 14 residues. Germline V gives CDR1 SGHTA, CDR2 FQGNSA.

This clonotype appeared many times. CDR3 loop: CSVDRVAAFF. DNA of the CDR3: TGCAGCGTTGACCGGGTAGCAGCTTTCTTT. This sequence joins TRBV29-1 and TRBJ1-1; no clear D. Trimming removed 3 bases at V and 10 bases at J, with 9 bases between. The CDR3 is made up of 10 amino acids. Germline V gene lookup returns CDR1 SQVTM and CDR2 ANQGSEA.

The V gene is TRBV12-3 or TRBV12-4, the J gene TRBJ1-3; 7 bases are shared with TRBD1. The CDR3 runs to 14 residues. J was trimmed by 4 bases and V by 3 bases; bases with no gene match: 3. As DNA, the CDR3 is TGTGCCAGCAGTTTGGGGACAGTCGGAAACACCATATATTTT. Its translation: CASSLGTVGNTIYF.

This chain connects TRBV6-1 to TRBJ2-2, with 7 bases aligning to TRBD1. V lost 4 bases to trimming and J lost 5 bases; unmatched junction nucleotides: 7. Germline V gene lookup returns CDR1 MNHNS and CDR2 SASEGT. The CDR3 is 15 residues long. The CDR3 sequence: CASSVDRVGTGELFF. The CDR3 DNA is TGTGCCAGCAGTGTCGACAGGGTAGGGACCGGGGAGCTGTTTTTT.

This clonotype has ten or more counts. CDR3 coding DNA: TGTGCCAGCAGCTTGGGACAGGGGGCCCTAGGCTACACCTTC. This gives the protein CASSLGQGALGYTF. The V gene is TRBV11-2, the J gene TRBJ1-2; 12 bases are a match to TRBD1. CDR1 and CDR2 (germline): SGHAT, FQNNGV. CDR3 length equals 14 residues. J gave up 8 bases and V 3 bases, and 4 bases lay outside the gene matches.

This clonotype appeared a few times. The chain joins TRBV18 to TRBJ1-1; D is uncertain. Germline V CDR1 and CDR2: KGHSH, LQKENI. V was shortened by 3 bases and J by 0 bases, with 17 bases between the two germline ends. This CDR3 region has 17 residues. The CDR3, as DNA: TGTGCCAGCTCACCCGAGGTGGCAAGCCTCATGAACACTGAAGCTTTCTTT. Protein: CASSPEVASLMNTEAFF.

The sample holds many counts of this clonotype. This rearrangement joins TRBV2 to TRBJ2-3, with D perhaps matching TRBD1 (6 bases). The CDR3 runs to 13 residues. Germline CDR1 is SNHLY and CDR2 is FYNNEI. Trimming took 8 bases from V and 4 from J, leaving 13 bases between them. The CDR3 loop reads CASEGVFSDTQYF. The CDR3 DNA sequence: TGTGCCAGCGAGGGGGTTTTTTCAGATACGCAGTATTTT.

This clonotype has a count of ten or more. The chain combines TRBV10-1 with TRBJ2-5; D is ambiguous. This CDR3 has 14 amino acids. The germline V gene encodes CDR1 WNHNN and CDR2 SYGVQD (reference sequence). Trimming stripped 0 bases from V and 9 bases from J, with 14 bases between. The CDR3 DNA sequence: TGCGCCAGCAGTGAGTCCCAGGCCAACCGGGCCCAGTACTTC. Protein product: CASSESQANRAQYF.

This clonotype was seen many times. The chain recombines TRBV6-4 with TRBJ2-3, with 10 bases aligning to TRBD1. With 4 bases clipped from V and 5 bases from J, the junction kept 6 bases outside the gene matches. The CDR3 sequence is 15 residues long. Germline V gives CDR1 MRHNA, CDR2 SNTAGT. CDR3 in amino acids: CASSAKTGGGDTQYF. The DNA of the CDR3 is TGTGCCAGCAGTGCAAAGACAGGGGGCGGAGATACGCAGTATTTT.

The table lists this clonotype with many counts. The rearrangement links TRBV30 to TRBJ2-5; D call uncertain. CDR3 length equals 14 residues. V shed 4 bases and J shed 7 bases, with 19 bases lying between them. Germline V CDR1 and CDR2: GTSNPN, SVGIG (reference sequence). CDR3 bases: TGTGCCTGGAAAGTTGAGGATTTCGGCGGGACCCAGTACTTC. It is translated as CAWKVEDFGGTQYF. Supplemented by reference TRBV30 and TRBJ2-5, the full variable domain reads SQTIHQWPATLVQPVGSPLSLECTVEGTSNPNLYWYRQAAGRGLQLLFYSVGIGQISSEVPQNLSASRPQDRQFILSSKKLLLSDSGFYLCAWKVEDFGGTQYFGPGTRLLVL.

This clonotype showed up many times. This sequence joins TRBV12-3 or TRBV12-4 and TRBJ1-3; D uncertain. The CDR3 extends over 14 amino acids. V lost 6 bases, J lost 5 bases, and 14 bases lay in between. The CDR3 nucleotides read TGTGCCAGCAGCCCTGACGGAGTCCGAAACACCATATATTTT. Its protein is CASSPDGVRNTIYF.

This clonotype was seen at least ten times. The chain combines TRBV5-1 with TRBJ1-2, with 12 bases that match TRBD1. Germline CDR1 is SGHRS and CDR2 is YFSETQ. This CDR3 spans 17 amino acids. J was trimmed by 6 bases and V by 3 bases; bases with no gene match: 12. For the CDR3, the DNA is TGCGCCAGCAGCTACTCGGGACAGGGGGCTCGGTTGGATGGCTACACCTTC. Amino acids: CASSYSGQGARLDGYTF.

This clonotype was found many times. J is TRBJ1-3 and V is TRBV2, with TRBD1 matching 8 bases. Germline assignment: CDR1 SNHLY and CDR2 FYNNEI. The CDR3 sequence is 12 residues long. The ends lost 11 bases at V and 8 bases at J; junction bases unmatched: 8. The CDR3 sequence: CARRTGRDTIYF. CDR3 nucleotides: TGTGCCCGCCGGACAGGGCGAGACACCATATATTTT.

The table lists this clonotype with many counts. The gene calls are TRBV6-5 and TRBJ1-2; TRBD1 matches 7 bases. Germline loops: CDR1 MNHEY, CDR2 SVGAGI. The ends lost 4 bases at V and 8 bases at J; junction bases unmatched: 7. This CDR3 is built from 13 residues. In nucleotides, the CDR3 is TGTGCCAGCAGTTTCCGGGACAGAAGAGGCTACACCTTC. Translating gives CASSFRDRRGYTF.

This clonotype has ten or more counts. This chain joins TRBV10-3 and TRBJ1-2; no firm D call. V was trimmed by 6 bases and J by 8 bases, leaving 13 bases between them. CDR1 and CDR2 (germline): ENHRY, SYGVKD. This CDR3 region has 12 residues. The CDR3 region is CAISTNNNGYTF. CDR3 sequence (DNA): TGTGCCATCAGCACGAACAATAACGGCTACACCTTC.

The chain uses TRBV20-1 and TRBJ2-7; D gene ambiguous. CDR1 and CDR2 (germline): DFQATT, SNEGSKA (reference sequence). Trimming pared 6 bases from V and 4 bases from J, leaving 19 bases between. CDR3 length: 14 residues. CDR3 region: CSARPPTPSYEQYF. The CDR3 bases are TGCAGTGCGAGACCCCCCACCCCCAGTTACGAGCAGTACTTC.

The count of this clonotype is one. An end of the junction does not agree with germline; a read error may underlie this. In nucleotides, the CDR3 is TGTGTCAGCAGCCACCCGGACAGTCTATACAATGAGCAGTTCTTC. Translated, it gives CVSSHPDSLYNEQFF. The rearrangement joins TRBV5-6 to TRBJ2-1, with D perhaps TRBD1 (6 bases). CDR3 length equals 15 residues. Germline CDR1 and CDR2: SGHDT and YYEEEE.

This clonotype was counted many times. This chain joins TRBV29-1 and TRBJ1-4; D perhaps matches TRBD1 (5 bases). Trimming shortened V by 5 bases and J by 8 bases, and 12 bases separated the two germline ends. The CDR3 consists of 12 residues. The germline gives CDR1 SQVTM, CDR2 ANQGSEA. CDR3 loop: CSVNQGGEKLFF. The CDR3 nucleotides are TGCAGCGTTAACCAGGGCGGCGAAAAACTGTTTTTT. The entire variable domain, with the rest obtained from reference TRBV29-1 and TRBJ1-4, is as follows: SAVISQKPSRDICQRGTSLTIQCQVDSQVTMMFWYRQQPGQSLTLIATANQGSEATYESGFVIDKFPISRPNLTFSTLTVSNMSPEDSSIYLCSVNQGGEKLFFGSGTQLSVL.

The genes are TRBV29-1 and TRBJ2-3, with D perhaps assigned TRBD1 or TRBD2 (5 bases each). The CDR3 runs to 14 residues. Germline loops: CDR1 SQVTM, CDR2 ANQGSEA. The V gene lost 4 bases and the J gene lost 1 base, with 12 bases spanning the gap. The CDR3 region has the DNA TGCAGCGTTGGGGGGAGTCGTGGCACAGATACGCAGTATTTT. It is translated as CSVGGSRGTDTQYF.

This chain connects TRBV5-1 to TRBJ1-6; D may be TRBD1 (6 bases). V gave up 1 base and J gave up 7 bases, with 15 bases separating them. The CDR3 runs 16 residues. Germline assignment: CDR1 SGHRS and CDR2 YFSETQ. CDR3 nucleotides: TGCGCCAGCAGCTTGCTATTGCAGGGGACGAATTCACCCCTCCACTTT. Encoded protein: CASSLLLQGTNSPLHF.

This clonotype was picked up many times. The chain has TRBV5-6 and TRBJ2-7, with unresolved D. CDR1 is SGHDT and CDR2 is YYEEEE in the germline V gene. The V gene lost 3 bases and the J gene lost 3 bases, with 16 bases spanning the gap. This CDR3 spans 15 amino acids. The CDR3 loop reads CASSSEMRRNYEQYF. Here the CDR3 DNA reads TGTGCCAGCAGCTCAGAGATGCGGAGAAACTACGAGCAGTACTTC.